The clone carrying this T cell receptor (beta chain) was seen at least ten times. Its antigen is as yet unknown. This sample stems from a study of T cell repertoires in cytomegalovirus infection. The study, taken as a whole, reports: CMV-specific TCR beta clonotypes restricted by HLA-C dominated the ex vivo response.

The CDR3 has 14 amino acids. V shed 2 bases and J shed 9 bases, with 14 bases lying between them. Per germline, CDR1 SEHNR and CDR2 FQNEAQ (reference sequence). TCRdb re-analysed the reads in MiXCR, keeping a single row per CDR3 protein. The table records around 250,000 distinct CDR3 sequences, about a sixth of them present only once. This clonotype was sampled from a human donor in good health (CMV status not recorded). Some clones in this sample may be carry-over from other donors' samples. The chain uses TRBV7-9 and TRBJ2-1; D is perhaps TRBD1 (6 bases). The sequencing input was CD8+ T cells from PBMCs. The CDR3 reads CASSLLSGDTEQFF. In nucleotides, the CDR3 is TGTGCCAGCAGCTTACTGTCTGGGGACACTGAGCAGTTCTTC.